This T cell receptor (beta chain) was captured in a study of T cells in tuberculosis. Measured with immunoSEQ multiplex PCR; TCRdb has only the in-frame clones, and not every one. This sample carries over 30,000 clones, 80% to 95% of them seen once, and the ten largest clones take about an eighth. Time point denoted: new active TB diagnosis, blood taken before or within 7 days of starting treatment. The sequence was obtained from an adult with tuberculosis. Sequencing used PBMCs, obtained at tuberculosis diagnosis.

The CDR3 DNA sequence: TGTGCCAGCAGTCCGGGACCCTCGGAGGGCACTGAAGCTTTCTTT. Its protein product is CASSPGPSEGTEAFF. The chain links TRBV28 to TRBJ1-1; tentative D call: TRBD1 (5 bases). Trimming stripped 5 bases from V and 4 bases from J, with 17 bases between. Germline CDR1 is MDHEN and CDR2 is SYDVKM. The CDR3 is made up of 15 amino acids. Drawing the rest from reference TRBV28 and TRBJ1-1, the complete variable domain is DVKVTQSSRYLVKRTGEKVFLECVQDMDHENMFWYRQDPGLGLRLIYFSYDVKMKEKGDIPEGYSVSREKKERFSLILESASTNQTSMYLCASSPGPSEGTEAFFGQGTRLTVV.